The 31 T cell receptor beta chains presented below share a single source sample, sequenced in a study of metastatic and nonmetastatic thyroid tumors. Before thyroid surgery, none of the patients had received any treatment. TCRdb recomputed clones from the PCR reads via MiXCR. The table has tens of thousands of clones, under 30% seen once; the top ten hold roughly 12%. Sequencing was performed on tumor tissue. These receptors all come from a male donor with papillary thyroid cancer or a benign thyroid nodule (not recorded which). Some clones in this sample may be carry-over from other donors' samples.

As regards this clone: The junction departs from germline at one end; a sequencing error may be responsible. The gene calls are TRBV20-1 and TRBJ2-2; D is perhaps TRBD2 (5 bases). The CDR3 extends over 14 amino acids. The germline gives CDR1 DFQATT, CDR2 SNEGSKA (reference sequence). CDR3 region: CSARTRVNTGELFF. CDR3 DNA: TGCAGTGCTAGAACTAGGGTGAACACCGGGGAGCTCTTTTTT.

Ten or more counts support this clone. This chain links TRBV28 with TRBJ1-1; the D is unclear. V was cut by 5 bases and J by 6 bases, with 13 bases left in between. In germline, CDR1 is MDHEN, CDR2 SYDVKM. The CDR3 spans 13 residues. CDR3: CASSPTYSAEAFF. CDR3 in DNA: TGTGCCAGCAGTCCAACTTATTCAGCTGAAGCTTTCTTT.

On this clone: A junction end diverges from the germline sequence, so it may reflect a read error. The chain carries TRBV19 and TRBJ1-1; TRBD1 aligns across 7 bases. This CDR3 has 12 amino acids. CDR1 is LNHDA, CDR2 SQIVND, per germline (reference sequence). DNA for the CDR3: TGTGCCAGTAGTCACAGGGGCGGTGAAGCTTTGTTT. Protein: CASSHRGGEALF. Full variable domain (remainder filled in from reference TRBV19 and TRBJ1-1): DGGITQSPKYLFRKEGQNVTLSCEQNLNHDAMYWYRQDPGQGLRLIYYSQIVNDFQKGDIAEGYSVSREKKESFPLTVTSAQKNPTAFYLCASSHRGGEALFGQGTRLTVV.

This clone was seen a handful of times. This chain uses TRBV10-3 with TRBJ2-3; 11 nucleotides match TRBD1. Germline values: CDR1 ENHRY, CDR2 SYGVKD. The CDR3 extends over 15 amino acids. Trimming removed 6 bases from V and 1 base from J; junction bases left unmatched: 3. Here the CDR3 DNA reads TGTGCCATCAGGGAGGGACAGGGGGGCACAGATACGCAGTATTTT. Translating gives CAIREGQGGTDTQYF.

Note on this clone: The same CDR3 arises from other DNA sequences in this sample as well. For the CDR3, the DNA is TGTGCCAGCAGCTCGCCTGGGACTCTGAGCTACGAGCAGTACTTC. Its protein is CASSSPGTLSYEQYF. The chain carries TRBV7-2 and TRBJ2-7; possibly TRBD2 for D (6 bases). This CDR3 is 15 amino acids long. Germline CDR1 and CDR2: SGHTA and FQGNSA. V lost 4 bases and J lost 3, with 16 bases in between.

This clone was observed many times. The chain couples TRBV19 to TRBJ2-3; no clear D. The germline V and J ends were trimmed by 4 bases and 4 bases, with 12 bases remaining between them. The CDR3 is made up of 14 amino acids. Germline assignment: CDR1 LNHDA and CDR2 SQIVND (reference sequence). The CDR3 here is CASSRTGLADTQYF. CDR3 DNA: TGTGCCAGTAGTAGGACCGGGCTGGCAGATACGCAGTATTTT. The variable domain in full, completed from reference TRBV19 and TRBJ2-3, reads DGGITQSPKYLFRKEGQNVTLSCEQNLNHDAMYWYRQDPGQGLRLIYYSQIVNDFQKGDIAEGYSVSREKKESFPLTVTSAQKNPTAFYLCASSRTGLADTQYFGPGTRLTVL.

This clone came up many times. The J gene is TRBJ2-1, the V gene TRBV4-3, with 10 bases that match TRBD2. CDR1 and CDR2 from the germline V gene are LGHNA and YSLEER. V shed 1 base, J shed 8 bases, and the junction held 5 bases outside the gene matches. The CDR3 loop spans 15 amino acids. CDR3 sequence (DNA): TGCGCCAGCAGCCAAGGAGGGACTAGCGTTTATGAGCAGTTCTTC. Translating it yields CASSQGGTSVYEQFF.

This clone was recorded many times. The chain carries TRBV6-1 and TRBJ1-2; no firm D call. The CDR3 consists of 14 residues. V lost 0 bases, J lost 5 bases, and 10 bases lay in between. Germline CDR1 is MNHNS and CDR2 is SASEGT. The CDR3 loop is CASSEAIASYGYTF. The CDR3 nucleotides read TGTGCCAGCAGTGAAGCGATTGCCAGTTATGGCTACACCTTC.

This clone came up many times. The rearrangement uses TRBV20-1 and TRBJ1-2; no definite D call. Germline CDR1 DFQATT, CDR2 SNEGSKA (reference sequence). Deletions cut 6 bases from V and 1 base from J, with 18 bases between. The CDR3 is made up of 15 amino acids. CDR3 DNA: TGCAGTGCCAGCGGCAGGCGGAGTTTTAACTATGGCTACACCTTC. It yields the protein CSASGRRSFNYGYTF.

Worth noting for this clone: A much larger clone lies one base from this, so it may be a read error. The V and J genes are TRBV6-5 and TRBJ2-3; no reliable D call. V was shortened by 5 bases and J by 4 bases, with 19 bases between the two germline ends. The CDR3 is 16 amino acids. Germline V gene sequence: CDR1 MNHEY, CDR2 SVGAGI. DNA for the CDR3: TGTGCCAGCAGTCCGCGAGGCCCAACAGTGCCAGATACGCAGTATTTT. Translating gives CASSPRGPTVPDTQYF.

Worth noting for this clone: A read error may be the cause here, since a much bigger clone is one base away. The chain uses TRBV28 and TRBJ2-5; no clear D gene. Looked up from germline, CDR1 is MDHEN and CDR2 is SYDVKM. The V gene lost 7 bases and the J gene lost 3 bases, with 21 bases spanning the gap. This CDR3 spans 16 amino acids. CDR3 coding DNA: TGTGCCAGCATTTCCCGGACGGATCTCTGGGAAGAGACCCAGTACTTC. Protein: CASISRTDLWEETQYF.

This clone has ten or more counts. This CDR3 is CASSPALTGTEAFF. The CDR3 DNA reads as TGCGCCAGCAGCCCGGCACTGACAGGGACTGAAGCTTTCTTT. This chain links TRBV5-1 with TRBJ1-1; TRBD1 matches 7 bases. J gave up 5 bases and V 4 bases, and 8 bases lay outside the gene matches. Germline assignment: CDR1 SGHRS and CDR2 YFSETQ. This CDR3 is built from 14 residues.

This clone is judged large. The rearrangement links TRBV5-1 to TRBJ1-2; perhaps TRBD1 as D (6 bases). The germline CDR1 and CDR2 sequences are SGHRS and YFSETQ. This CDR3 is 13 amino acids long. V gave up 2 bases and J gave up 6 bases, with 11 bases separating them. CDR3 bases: TGCGCCAGCAGCTTTTCGGAGGGGGATGGCTACACCTTC. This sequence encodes CASSFSEGDGYTF.

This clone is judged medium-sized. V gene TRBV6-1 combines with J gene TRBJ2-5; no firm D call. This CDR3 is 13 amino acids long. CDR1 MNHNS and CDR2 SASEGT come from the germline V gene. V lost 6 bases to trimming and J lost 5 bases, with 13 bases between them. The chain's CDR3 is CASSYLLPETQYF. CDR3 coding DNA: TGTGCCAGCAGCTACCTGCTTCCCGAGACCCAGTACTTC.

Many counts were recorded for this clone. The CDR3 spells CASSVLTSGVETQYF. CDR3 DNA sequence: TGTGCCAGCAGCGTCCTTACGTCAGGGGTAGAGACCCAGTACTTC. This chain connects TRBV9 to TRBJ2-5; weak D call: TRBD1 (6 bases). This CDR3 spans 15 amino acids. The V gene's germline CDR1 is SGDLS and CDR2 YYNGEE. Trimming removed 2 bases from V and 4 bases from J, with 15 bases in between.

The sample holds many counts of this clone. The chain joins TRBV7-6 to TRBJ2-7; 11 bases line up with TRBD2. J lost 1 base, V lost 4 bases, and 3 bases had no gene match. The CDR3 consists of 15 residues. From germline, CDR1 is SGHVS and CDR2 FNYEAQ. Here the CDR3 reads CASSSGTSGSYEQYF. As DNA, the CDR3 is TGTGCCAGCAGCTCCGGGACTAGCGGTTCCTACGAGCAGTACTTC.

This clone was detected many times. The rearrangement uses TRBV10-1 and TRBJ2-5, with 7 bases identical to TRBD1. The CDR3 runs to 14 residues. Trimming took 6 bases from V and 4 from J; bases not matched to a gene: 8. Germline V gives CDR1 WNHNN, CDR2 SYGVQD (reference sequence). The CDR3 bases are TGCGCCAGCAGAAACGACAGGGTAGTAGAGACCCAGTACTTC. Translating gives CASRNDRVVETQYF.

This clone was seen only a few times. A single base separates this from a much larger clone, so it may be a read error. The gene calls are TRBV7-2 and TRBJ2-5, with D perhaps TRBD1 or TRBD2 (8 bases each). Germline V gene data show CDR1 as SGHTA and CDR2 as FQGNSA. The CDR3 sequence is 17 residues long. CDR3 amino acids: CASSRQGTRDWKEAQYF. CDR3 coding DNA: TGTGCCAGCAGCCGACAGGGGACTAGGGACTGGAAAGAGGCCCAGTACTTC. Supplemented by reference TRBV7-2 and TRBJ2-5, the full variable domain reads GAGVSQSPSNKVTEKGKDVELRCDPISGHTALYWYRQSLGQGLEFLIYFQGNSAPDKSGLPSDRFSAERTGGSVSTLTIQRTQQEDSAVYLCASSRQGTRDWKEAQYFGPGTRLLVL.

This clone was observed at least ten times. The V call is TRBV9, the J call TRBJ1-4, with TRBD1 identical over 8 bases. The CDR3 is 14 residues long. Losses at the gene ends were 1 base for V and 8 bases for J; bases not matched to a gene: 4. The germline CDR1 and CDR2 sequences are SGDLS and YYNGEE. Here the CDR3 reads CASSVQGAGEKLFF. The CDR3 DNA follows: TGTGCCAGCAGCGTACAGGGGGCCGGGGAAAAACTGTTTTTT.

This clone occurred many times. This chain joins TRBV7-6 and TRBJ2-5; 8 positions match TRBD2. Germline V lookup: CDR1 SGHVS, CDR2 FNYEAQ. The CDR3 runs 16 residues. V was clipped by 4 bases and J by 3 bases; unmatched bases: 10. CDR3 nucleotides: TGTGCCAGCAGCTCGCCGGAAGCGGGAGCTGAAGAGACCCAGTACTTC. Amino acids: CASSSPEAGAEETQYF. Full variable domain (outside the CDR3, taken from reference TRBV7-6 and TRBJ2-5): GAGVSQSPRYKVTKRGQDVALRCDPISGHVSLYWYRQALGQGPEFLTYFNYEAQQDKSGLPNDRFSAERPEGSISTLTIQRTEQRDSAMYRCASSSPEAGAEETQYFGPGTRLLVL.

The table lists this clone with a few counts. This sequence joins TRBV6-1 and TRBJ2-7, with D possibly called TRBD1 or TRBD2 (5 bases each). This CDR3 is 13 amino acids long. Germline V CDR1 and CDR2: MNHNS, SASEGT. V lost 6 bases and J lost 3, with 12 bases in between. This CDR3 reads CASSLGPYYEQYV. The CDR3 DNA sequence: TGTGCCAGCAGCTTGGGACCGTACTACGAGCAGTACGTC.

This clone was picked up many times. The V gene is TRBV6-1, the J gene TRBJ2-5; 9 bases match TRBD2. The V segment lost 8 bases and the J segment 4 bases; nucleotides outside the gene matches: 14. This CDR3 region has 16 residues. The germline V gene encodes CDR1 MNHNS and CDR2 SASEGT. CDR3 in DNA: TGTGCCAGCCGCGAGGGGGCGGGAGGGGGGTTAGAGACCCAGTACTTC. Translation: CASREGAGGGLETQYF.

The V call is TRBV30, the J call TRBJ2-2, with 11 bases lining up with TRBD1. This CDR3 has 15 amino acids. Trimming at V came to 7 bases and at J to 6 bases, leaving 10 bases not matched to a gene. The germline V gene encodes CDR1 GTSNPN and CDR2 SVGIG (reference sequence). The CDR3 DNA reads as TGTGCCTTAAAAATACCGGGACAGGGGGCCGGGGAGCTGTTTTTT. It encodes CALKIPGQGAGELFF.

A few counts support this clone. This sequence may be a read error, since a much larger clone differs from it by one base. The CDR3 reads CASRQSGYTQYF. In nucleotides, the CDR3 is TGTGCCAGCCGCCAATCGGGGTATACGCAGTATTTT. The chain combines TRBV7-2 with TRBJ2-3; tentative D call: TRBD2 (5 bases). Looked up from germline, CDR1 is SGHTA and CDR2 is FQGNSA. The CDR3 is 12 residues long. The V end lost 8 bases, the J end lost 7 bases, and 13 bases lay between the germline ends.

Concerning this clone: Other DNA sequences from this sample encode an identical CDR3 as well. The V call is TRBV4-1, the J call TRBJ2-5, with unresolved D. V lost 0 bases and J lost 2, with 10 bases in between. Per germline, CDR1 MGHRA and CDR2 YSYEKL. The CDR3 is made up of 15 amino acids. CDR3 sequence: CASSQDPRGQETQYF. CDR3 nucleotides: TGCGCCAGCAGCCAAGATCCTCGTGGTCAAGAGACCCAGTACTTC.

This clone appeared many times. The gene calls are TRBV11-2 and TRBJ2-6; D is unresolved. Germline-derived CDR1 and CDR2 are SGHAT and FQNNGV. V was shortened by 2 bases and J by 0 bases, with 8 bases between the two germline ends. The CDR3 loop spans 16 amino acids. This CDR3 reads CASSLNRFSGANVLTF. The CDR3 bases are TGTGCCAGCAGCTTAAACCGGTTCTCTGGGGCCAACGTCCTGACTTTC. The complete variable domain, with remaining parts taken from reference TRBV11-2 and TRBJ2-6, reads EAGVAQSPRYKIIEKRQSVAFWCNPISGHATLYWYQQILGQGPKLLIQFQNNGVVDDSQLPKDRFSAERLKGVDSTLKIQPAKLEDSAVYLCASSLNRFSGANVLTFGAGSRLTVL.

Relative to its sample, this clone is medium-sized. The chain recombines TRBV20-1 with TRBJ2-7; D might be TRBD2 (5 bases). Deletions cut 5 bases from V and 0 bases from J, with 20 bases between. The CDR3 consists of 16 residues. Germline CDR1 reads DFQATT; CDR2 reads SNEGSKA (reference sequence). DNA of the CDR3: TGCAGTGCTTCCCTCGGAGGTTGGGGTTTCTCCTACGAGCAGTACTTC. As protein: CSASLGGWGFSYEQYF.

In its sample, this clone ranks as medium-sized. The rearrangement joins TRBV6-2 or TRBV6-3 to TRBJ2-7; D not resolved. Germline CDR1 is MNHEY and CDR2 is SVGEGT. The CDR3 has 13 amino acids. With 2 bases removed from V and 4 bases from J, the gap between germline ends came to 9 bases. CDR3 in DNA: TGTGCCAGCAGTTACCCCGGAGAGTACGAGCAGTACTTC. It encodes CASSYPGEYEQYF.

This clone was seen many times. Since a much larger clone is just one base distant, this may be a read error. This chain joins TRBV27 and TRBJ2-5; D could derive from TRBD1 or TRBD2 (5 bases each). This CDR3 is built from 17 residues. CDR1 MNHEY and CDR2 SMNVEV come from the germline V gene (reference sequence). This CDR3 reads CASSLEGQRSAQEPQYF. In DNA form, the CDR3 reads TGTGCCAGCAGTTTAGAGGGGCAGAGATCGGCTCAAGAGCCCCAGTACTTC.

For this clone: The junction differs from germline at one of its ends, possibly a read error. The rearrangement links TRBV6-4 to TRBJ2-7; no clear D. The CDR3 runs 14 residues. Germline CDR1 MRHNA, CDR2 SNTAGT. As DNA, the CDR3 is TGTGCCATCAGTTACCAGGCGGCGCCCTACGAGCAGTACTTC. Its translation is CAISYQAAPYEQYF.

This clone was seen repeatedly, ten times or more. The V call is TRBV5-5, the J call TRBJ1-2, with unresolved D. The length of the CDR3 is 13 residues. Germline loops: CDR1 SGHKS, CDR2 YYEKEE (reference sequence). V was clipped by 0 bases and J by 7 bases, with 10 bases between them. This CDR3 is CASSLDAGTGYTF. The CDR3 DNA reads TGTGCCAGCAGCTTGGATGCAGGAACTGGCTACACCTTC.